The 24 T cell receptor beta chains reported below all come from one sample, sequenced in a study of blood T cell repertoires in COVID-19. Assay: immunoSEQ multiplex PCR; the TCRdb copy retains only in-frame clones and omits some. This sample has fewer than 450,000 clones; about 90% occur once, and the top ten carry less than 0.75%. Sequencing used PBMCs or T cells enriched from blood (not recorded which). These receptor sequences come from a man younger than 35 who had recovered from COVID-19.

The rearrangement links TRBV6-5 to TRBJ1-3; no definite D call. Germline V gene lookup returns CDR1 MNHEY and CDR2 SVGAGI. The CDR3 consists of 12 residues. Trimming stripped 7 bases from V and 4 bases from J, with 8 bases between. As DNA, the CDR3 is TGTGCCAGCACCGAGGCAGGAAACACCATATATTTT. Translation gives CASTEAGNTIYF.

The rearrangement uses TRBV9 and TRBJ1-2; D ambiguous. V was pared by 1 base and J by 4 bases, with 14 bases between. This CDR3 is 15 amino acids long. Looked up from germline, CDR1 is SGDLS and CDR2 is YYNGEE. The CDR3 sequence: CASSVLADGPYGYTF. As DNA, the CDR3 is TGTGCCAGCAGCGTACTAGCGGACGGACCCTATGGCTACACCTTC.

This clone was picked up a small number of times. The V gene is TRBV6-1, the J gene TRBJ1-1; TRBD1 is a possible D gene (5 bases). From germline, CDR1 is MNHNS and CDR2 SASEGT. Trimming cost V 2 bases and J 3 bases, with 13 bases left between them. The CDR3 is made up of 15 amino acids. The CDR3 DNA follows: TGTGCCAGCAGTGAACTCGGGGGGTCGGACACTGAAGCTTTCTTT. Protein sequence: CASSELGGSDTEAFF.

The chain couples TRBV2 to TRBJ1-1, with TRBD1 matching 8 bases. V trimming: 5 bases; J trimming: 1 base; junction bases outside the gene matches: 9. The CDR3 is made up of 16 amino acids. CDR1 and CDR2 from the germline V gene are SNHLY and FYNNEI. CDR3 nucleotides: TGTGCCAGCAGTTCACAGGGGGGCCGTTCGAACACTGAAGCTTTCTTT. Its translation: CASSSQGGRSNTEAFF.

The chain recombines TRBV5-1 with TRBJ2-5; 7 bases align to TRBD1. J lost 3 bases, V lost 4 bases, and 9 bases had no gene match. The germline gives CDR1 SGHRS, CDR2 YFSETQ. The CDR3 is made up of 15 amino acids. The CDR3 DNA follows: TGCGCCAGCAGCACGACAGGGAAGGTTGAAGAGACCCAGTACTTC. Its translation: CASSTTGKVEETQYF.

This sequence joins TRBV5-4 and TRBJ2-7; tentatively, D is TRBD1 (5 bases). The length of the CDR3 is 16 residues. The V and J ends lost 4 bases and 5 bases respectively, with 22 bases between them. Germline CDR1 and CDR2: SGHNT and YYREEE (reference sequence). CDR3 nucleotide sequence: TGTGCCAGCAGCCCTCCCCCCCAGGGAATAGGGGACGAGCAGTACTTC. This encodes CASSPPPQGIGDEQYF. Filled out from reference TRBV5-4 and TRBJ2-7, the complete variable domain reads ETGVTQSPTHLIKTRGQQVTLRCSSQSGHNTVSWYQQALGQGPQFIFQYYREEENGRGNFPPRFSGLQFPNYSSELNVNALELDDSALYLCASSPPPQGIGDEQYFGPGTRLTVT.

Remarks on this clone: This sample includes further DNA sequences coding for the same CDR3. The V call is TRBV9, the J call TRBJ2-1; 8 bases are a match to TRBD2. CDR3 length: 15 residues. Germline CDR1 reads SGDLS; CDR2 reads YYNGEE. Trimming removed 2 bases from V and 1 base from J; junction bases left unmatched: 2. The CDR3 spells CASSVGGGSYNEQFF. The CDR3 DNA is TGTGCCAGCAGCGTGGGCGGGGGGTCCTACAATGAGCAGTTCTTC.

The chain uses TRBV9 and TRBJ1-3; D is possibly TRBD1 (5 bases). Germline V CDR1 and CDR2: SGDLS, YYNGEE. This CDR3 region has 15 residues. Trimming removed 0 bases from V and 2 bases from J, with 9 bases in between. The CDR3: CASSVATGAGNTIYF. The CDR3 DNA is TGTGCCAGCAGCGTAGCTACGGGGGCTGGAAACACCATATATTTT. Full variable domain (missing parts from reference TRBV9 and TRBJ1-3): DSGVTQTPKHLITATGQRVTLRCSPRSGDLSVYWYQQSLDQGLQFLIQYYNGEERAKGNILERFSAQQFPDLHSELNLSSLELGDSALYFCASSVATGAGNTIYFGEGSWLTVV.

This chain uses TRBV7-8 with TRBJ2-5; D ambiguous. CDR3 length equals 16 residues. Trimming removed 5 bases at V and 1 base at J, with 17 bases between. The germline gives CDR1 SGHVS, CDR2 FQNEAQ. The CDR3: CASSTTPNPSQETQYF. The CDR3 DNA reads as TGTGCCAGCAGCACTACCCCCAATCCAAGCCAAGAGACCCAGTACTTC.

V is TRBV28 and J is TRBJ1-6; D is undetermined. The CDR3 contains 14 residues. In germline, CDR1 is MDHEN, CDR2 SYDVKM. Trimming pared 2 bases from V and 7 bases from J, leaving 9 bases between. CDR3 amino acids: CASSLISGNSPLHF. The DNA of the CDR3 is TGTGCCAGCAGTTTAATCTCGGGAAATTCACCCCTCCACTTT.

The chain recombines TRBV18 with TRBJ2-3; TRBD2 matches 8 bases. This CDR3 contains 17 residues. V lost 3 bases and J lost 0; bases outside the gene matches: 8. Per germline, CDR1 KGHSH and CDR2 LQKENI. The CDR3 loop is CASSPPLLAASTDTQYF. The DNA for the CDR3 is TGTGCCAGCTCACCCCCTTTACTAGCGGCTAGCACAGATACGCAGTATTTT. Drawing the rest from reference TRBV18 and TRBJ2-3, the complete variable domain is NAGVMQNPRHLVRRRGQEARLRCSPMKGHSHVYWYRQLPEEGLKFMVYLQKENIIDESGMPKERFSAEFPKEGPSILRIQQVVRGDSAAYFCASSPPLLAASTDTQYFGPGTRLTVL.

This chain connects TRBV5-1 to TRBJ2-5, with D tentatively TRBD1 (6 bases). V gave up 0 bases and J gave up 0 bases, with 12 bases separating them. The CDR3 is 16 amino acids. The germline gives CDR1 SGHRS, CDR2 YFSETQ. The CDR3 DNA is TGCGCCAGCAGCTTGGGGGCAGGGGCTGACCAAGAGACCCAGTACTTC. This encodes CASSLGAGADQETQYF. The entire variable domain, with the rest obtained from reference TRBV5-1 and TRBJ2-5, is as follows: KAGVTQTPRYLIKTRGQQVTLSCSPISGHRSVSWYQQTPGQGLQFLFEYFSETQRNKGNFPGRFSGRQFSNSRSEMNVSTLELGDSALYLCASSLGAGADQETQYFGPGTRLLVL.

The chain has TRBV6-5 and TRBJ1-4; D is possibly TRBD1 (5 bases). From germline, CDR1 is MNHEY and CDR2 SVGAGI. Between the trimmed V and J ends, which lost 9 bases and 4 bases, there was a span of 12 bases. The CDR3 has 13 residues. In DNA, the CDR3 is TGTGCCAGTGGGGCATCAATTAATGAAAAACTGTTTTTT. It encodes CASGASINEKLFF.

This CDR3 is CASSEWSVETQYF. The CDR3 DNA is TGTGCCAGCAGTGAGTGGAGCGTGGAGACCCAGTACTTC. The V call is TRBV25-1, the J call TRBJ2-5; D remains unclear. Trimming took off 3 bases at V and 5 bases at J, with 10 bases between the two ends. This CDR3 comprises 13 residues. Germline CDR1 MGHDK, CDR2 SYGVNS.

The J gene is TRBJ2-7, the V gene TRBV24-1; 8 bases are shared with TRBD1. Germline assignment: CDR1 KGHDR and CDR2 SFDVKD. The CDR3 extends over 15 amino acids. V shed 3 bases and J 0 bases; nucleotides not matched to a gene: 3. The CDR3: CATSDGQGASYEQYF. Written as DNA, the CDR3 is TGTGCCACCAGTGATGGTCAGGGGGCCTCCTACGAGCAGTACTTC.

This chain joins TRBV2 and TRBJ2-1, with 12 positions matching TRBD2. This CDR3 contains 16 residues. Germline CDR1 is SNHLY and CDR2 is FYNNEI. V gave up 6 bases and J gave up 7 bases; unmatched junction bases: 10. The CDR3 nucleotides are TGTGCCAGCAGCCACGCTGGACTAGCGGGGATTAATGAGCAGTTCTTC. It translates to CASSHAGLAGINEQFF.

The chain has TRBV4-1 and TRBJ1-2, with 8 bases fitting TRBD1. Germline values: CDR1 MGHRA, CDR2 YSYEKL. V was clipped by 1 base and J by 5 bases; unmatched bases: 12. This CDR3 region has 17 residues. Written as DNA, the CDR3 is TGCGCCAGCAGCCAAGCAACGGGCAGGGGGCGAGGATATGGCTACACCTTC. It translates to CASSQATGRGRGYGYTF.

This clone was seen once. This chain joins TRBV5-6 and TRBJ1-5; D not certain. The CDR3 contains 12 residues. With 0 bases removed from V and 9 bases from J, the gap between germline ends came to 7 bases. Germline CDR1 is SGHDT and CDR2 is YYEEEE. CDR3 in amino acids: CASSLGGAPQHF. The CDR3 region has the DNA TGTGCCAGCAGCTTGGGGGGAGCGCCCCAGCATTTT.

The chain combines TRBV9 with TRBJ2-7; D unclear. Trimming pared 4 bases from V and 3 bases from J, leaving 11 bases between. The germline CDR1 and CDR2 sequences are SGDLS and YYNGEE. CDR3 length equals 13 residues. The DNA for the CDR3 is TGTGCCAGCAGCCTAAACCCAAACTACGAGCAGTACTTC. It yields the protein CASSLNPNYEQYF. Complete variable domain (other parts from reference TRBV9 and TRBJ2-7): DSGVTQTPKHLITATGQRVTLRCSPRSGDLSVYWYQQSLDQGLQFLIQYYNGEERAKGNILERFSAQQFPDLHSELNLSSLELGDSALYFCASSLNPNYEQYFGPGTRLTVT.

The V gene is TRBV3-1 (or the pseudogene TRBV3-2), the J gene TRBJ1-6; D remains ambiguous. This CDR3 is built from 16 residues. The V gene's germline CDR1 is LGHDT and CDR2 YNNKEL (reference sequence). Trimming took 6 bases from V and 3 from J, leaving 15 bases between them. The CDR3 coding sequence is TGTGCCAGCAGACTACTAGAGGACGGCTATAATTCACCCCTCCACTTT. It translates to CASRLLEDGYNSPLHF.

The chain employs TRBV19 and TRBJ2-5; 10 bases align to TRBD1. The trim removed 6 bases at V and 5 bases at J, leaving 0 bases unmatched. The length of the CDR3 is 12 residues. In germline, CDR1 is LNHDA, CDR2 SQIVND (reference sequence). The DNA for the CDR3 is TGTGCCAGTAGGGGACAGGGGGAGACCCAGTACTTC. This sequence encodes CASRGQGETQYF.

The DNA of the CDR3 is TGTGCCAGCAGTTTAGTTAGCCTAGATGGGAATGAGCAGTTCTTC. Its protein is CASSLVSLDGNEQFF. This chain connects TRBV27 to TRBJ2-1; no clear D gene. The CDR3 totals 15 residues. The V and J ends lost 2 bases and 7 bases respectively, with 15 bases between them. In germline, CDR1 is MNHEY, CDR2 SMNVEV (reference sequence).

V is TRBV7-9 and J is TRBJ1-1, with D possibly TRBD1 on 6 matching bases. CDR3 length: 14 residues. CDR1 and CDR2 from the germline V gene are SEHNR and FQNEAQ (reference sequence). With 2 bases removed from V and 6 bases from J, the gap between germline ends came to 13 bases. The CDR3 is CASSLWEGVSEAFF. In DNA, the CDR3 is TGTGCCAGCAGCTTATGGGAGGGGGTTTCTGAAGCTTTCTTT.

The table lists this clone with many counts. The chain combines TRBV12-3 or TRBV12-4 with TRBJ2-1; unclear D gene. V was clipped by 9 bases and J by 15 bases, with 15 bases between them. The CDR3 spans 10 residues. CDR3 sequence: CARVIGVRFF. CDR3 nucleotide sequence: TGTGCCAGGGTGATAGGAGTACGGTTCTTC.